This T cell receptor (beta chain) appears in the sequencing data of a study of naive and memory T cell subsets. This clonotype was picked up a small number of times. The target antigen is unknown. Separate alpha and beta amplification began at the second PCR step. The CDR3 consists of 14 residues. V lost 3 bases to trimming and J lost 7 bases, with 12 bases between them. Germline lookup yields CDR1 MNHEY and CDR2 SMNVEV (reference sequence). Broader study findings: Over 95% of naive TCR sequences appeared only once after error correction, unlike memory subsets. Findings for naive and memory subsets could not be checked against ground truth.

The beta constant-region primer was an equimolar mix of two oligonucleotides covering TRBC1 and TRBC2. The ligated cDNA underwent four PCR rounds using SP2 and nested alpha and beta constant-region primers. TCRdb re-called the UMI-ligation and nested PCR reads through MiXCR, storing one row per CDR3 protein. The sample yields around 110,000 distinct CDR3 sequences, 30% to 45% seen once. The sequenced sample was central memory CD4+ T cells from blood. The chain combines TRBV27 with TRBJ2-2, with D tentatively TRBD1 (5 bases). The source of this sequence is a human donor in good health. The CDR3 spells CASSFAGYDGELFF. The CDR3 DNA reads TGTGCCAGCAGTTTCGCAGGGTATGACGGGGAGCTGTTTTTT.